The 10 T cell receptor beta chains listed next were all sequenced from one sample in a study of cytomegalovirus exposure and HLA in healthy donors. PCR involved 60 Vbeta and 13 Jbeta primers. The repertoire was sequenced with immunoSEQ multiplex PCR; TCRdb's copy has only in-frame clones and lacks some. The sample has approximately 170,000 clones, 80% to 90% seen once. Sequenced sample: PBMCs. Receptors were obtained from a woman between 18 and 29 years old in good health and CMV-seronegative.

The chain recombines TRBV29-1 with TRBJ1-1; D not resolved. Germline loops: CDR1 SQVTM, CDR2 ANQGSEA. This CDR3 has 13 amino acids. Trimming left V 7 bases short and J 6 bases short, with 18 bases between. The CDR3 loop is CSASRGEAAEAFF. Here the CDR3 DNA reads TGCAGCGCCTCCCGTGGGGAGGCGGCTGAAGCTTTCTTT.

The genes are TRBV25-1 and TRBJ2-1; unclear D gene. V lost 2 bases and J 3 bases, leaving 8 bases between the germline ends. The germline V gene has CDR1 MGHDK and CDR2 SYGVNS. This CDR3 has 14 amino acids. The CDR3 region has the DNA TGTGCCAGCAGTGAACTGGCAGACTACAATGAGCAGTTCTTC. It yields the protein CASSELADYNEQFF.

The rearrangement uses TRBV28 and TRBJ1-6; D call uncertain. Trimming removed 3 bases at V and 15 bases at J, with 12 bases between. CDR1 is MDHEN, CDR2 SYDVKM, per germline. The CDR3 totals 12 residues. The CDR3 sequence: CASSFPDGVLHF. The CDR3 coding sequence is TGTGCCAGCAGTTTCCCTGACGGGGTCCTCCACTTT.

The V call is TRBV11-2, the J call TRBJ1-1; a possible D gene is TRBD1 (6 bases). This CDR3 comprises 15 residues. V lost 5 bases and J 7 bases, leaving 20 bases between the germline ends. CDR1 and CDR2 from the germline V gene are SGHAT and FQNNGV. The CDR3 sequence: CASSHRFTGGLEAFF. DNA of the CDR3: TGTGCCAGCAGCCACCGTTTTACGGGGGGGCTTGAAGCTTTCTTT.

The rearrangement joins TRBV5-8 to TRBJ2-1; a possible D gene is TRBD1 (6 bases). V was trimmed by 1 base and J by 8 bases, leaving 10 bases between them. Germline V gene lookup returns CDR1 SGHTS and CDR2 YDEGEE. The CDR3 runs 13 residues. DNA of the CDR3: TGTGCCAGCAGCTTGTCAGGGGCGGATGAGCAGTTCTTC. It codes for CASSLSGADEQFF.

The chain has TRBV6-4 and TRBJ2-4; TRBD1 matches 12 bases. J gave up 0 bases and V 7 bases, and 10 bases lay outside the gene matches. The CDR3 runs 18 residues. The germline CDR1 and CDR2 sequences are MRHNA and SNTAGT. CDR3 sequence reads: CASIDGTGGFGAKNIQYF. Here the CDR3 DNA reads TGTGCCAGCATCGACGGGACAGGGGGCTTCGGAGCCAAAAACATTCAGTACTTC.

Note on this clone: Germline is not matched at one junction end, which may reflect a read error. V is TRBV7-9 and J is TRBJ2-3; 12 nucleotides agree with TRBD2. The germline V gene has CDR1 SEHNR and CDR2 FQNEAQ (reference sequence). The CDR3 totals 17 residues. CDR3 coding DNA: TGTTCCAGCAGCTCACCTTGGACTAGCGGGGGCACAGATACGCAGTATTTT. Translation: CSSSSPWTSGGTDTQYF.

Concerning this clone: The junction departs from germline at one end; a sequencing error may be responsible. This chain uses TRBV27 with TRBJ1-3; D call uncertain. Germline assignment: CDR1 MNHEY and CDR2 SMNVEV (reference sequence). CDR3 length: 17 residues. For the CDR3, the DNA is TGTGCCAGCGGTTTATCGGGCAGTTCCTACTCTGGAAACACCATATATTTT. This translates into CASGLSGSSYSGNTIYF.

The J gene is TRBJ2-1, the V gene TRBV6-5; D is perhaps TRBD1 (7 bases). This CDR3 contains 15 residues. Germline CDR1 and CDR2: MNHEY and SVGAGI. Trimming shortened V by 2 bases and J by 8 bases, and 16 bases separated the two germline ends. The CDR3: CASSYGRGVVDEQFF. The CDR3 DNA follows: TGTGCCAGCAGTTACGGCAGGGGGGTAGTGGATGAGCAGTTCTTC.

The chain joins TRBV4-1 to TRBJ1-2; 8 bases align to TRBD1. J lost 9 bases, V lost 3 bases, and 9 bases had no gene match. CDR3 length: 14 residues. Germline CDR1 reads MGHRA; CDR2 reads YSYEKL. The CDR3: CASSHLGTGESYTF. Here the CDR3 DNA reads TGCGCCAGCAGCCACTTAGGGACAGGAGAAAGCTACACCTTC.